This T cell receptor (beta chain) is drawn from a study of blood T cell repertoires in COVID-19. Study-level information: From the United States, Italy and Spain came samples of acute and convalescent COVID-19.

This clone has only one observation. Using immunoSEQ multiplex PCR, the repertoire was profiled, and TCRdb retains in-frame clones only, with some absent. Of roughly 400,000 clones listed, roughly 89% are singletons. The CDR3 loop spans 17 amino acids. The germline V gene has CDR1 SGHNT and CDR2 YYREEE (reference sequence). Trimming removed 4 bases at V and 2 bases at J, with 19 bases between. The material sequenced was PBMCs or T cells enriched from blood (not recorded which). The TCR originated in a woman between 45 and 60 years old who had recovered from COVID-19. This rearrangement joins TRBV5-4 to TRBJ1-3; D is perhaps TRBD1 (5 bases). This CDR3 is CASSPRTGGSTGNTIYF. CDR3 nucleotide sequence: TGTGCCAGCAGCCCCAGGACGGGGGGTTCAACTGGAAACACCATATATTTT.